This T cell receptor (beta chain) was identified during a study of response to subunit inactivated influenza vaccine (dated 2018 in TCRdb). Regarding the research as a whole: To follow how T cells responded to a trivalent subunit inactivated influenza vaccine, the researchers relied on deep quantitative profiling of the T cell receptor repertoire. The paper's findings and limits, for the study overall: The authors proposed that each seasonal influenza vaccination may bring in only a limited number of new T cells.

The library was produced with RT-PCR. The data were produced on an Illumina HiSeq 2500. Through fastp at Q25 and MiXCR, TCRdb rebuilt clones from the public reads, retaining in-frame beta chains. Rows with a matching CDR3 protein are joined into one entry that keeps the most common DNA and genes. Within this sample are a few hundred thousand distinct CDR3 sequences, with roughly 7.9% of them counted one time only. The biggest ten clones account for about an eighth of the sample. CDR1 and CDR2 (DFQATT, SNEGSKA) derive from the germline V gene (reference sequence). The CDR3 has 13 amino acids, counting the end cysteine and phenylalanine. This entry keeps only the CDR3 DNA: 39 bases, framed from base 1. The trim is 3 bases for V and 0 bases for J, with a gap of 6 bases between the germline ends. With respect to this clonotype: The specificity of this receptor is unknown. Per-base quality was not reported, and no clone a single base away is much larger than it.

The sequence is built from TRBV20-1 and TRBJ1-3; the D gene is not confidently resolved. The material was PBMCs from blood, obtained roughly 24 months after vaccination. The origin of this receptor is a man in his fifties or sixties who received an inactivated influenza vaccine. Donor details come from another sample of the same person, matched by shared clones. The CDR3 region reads CSARVLSGNTIYF. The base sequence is TGCAGTGCTAGGGTGCTCTCTGGAAACACCATATATTTT.